One sample yielded the 19 T cell receptor beta chains listed below, sequenced in a study of identical twins. TCRdb re-derived calls from the 5' RACE reads in MiXCR, one entry per CDR3 protein. The table includes 300,000 to 400,000 distinct CDR3 sequences, approximately 10% detected once. The sequencing sample was made of naive T cells sorted from blood. The receptor set was obtained from a woman between 45 and 60 years old in good health.

This clonotype showed up just a few times. The CDR3 loop is CASSLYGGQGPYEQYF. As DNA, the CDR3 is TGTGCCAGCTCACTTTATGGGGGACAGGGGCCATACGAGCAGTACTTC. The chain carries TRBV18 and TRBJ2-7; TRBD1 agrees at 10 bases. J was trimmed by 4 bases and V by 4 bases; bases with no gene match: 10. CDR1 and CDR2 from the germline V gene are KGHSH and LQKENI. This CDR3 is 16 amino acids long.

This clonotype showed up just a few times. The CDR3 DNA follows: TGTGCCACCAGCAGGGGACAGGGGCCGCGGGGCTATGGCTACACCTTC. Residues: CATSRGQGPRGYGYTF. The chain links TRBV15 to TRBJ1-2; TRBD1 matches at 10 bases. Germline V gene lookup returns CDR1 LNHNV and CDR2 YYDKDF (reference sequence). This CDR3 comprises 16 residues. The trim removed 3 bases at V and 4 bases at J, leaving 8 bases unmatched. Supplemented by reference TRBV15 and TRBJ1-2, the full variable domain reads DAMVIQNPRYQVTQFGKPVTLSCSQTLNHNVMYWYQQKSSQAPKLLFHYYDKDFNNEADTPDNFQSRRPNTSFCFLDIRSPGLGDTAMYLCATSRGQGPRGYGYTFGSGTRLTVV.

The rearrangement uses TRBV24-1 and TRBJ2-3, with no clear D. CDR1 and CDR2 (germline): KGHDR, SFDVKD. This CDR3 spans 13 amino acids. V was cut by 10 bases and J by 5 bases, with 15 bases left in between. The CDR3 bases are TGTGCCACAGGGTCGTGGCCCAGAGATACGCAGTATTTT. It translates to CATGSWPRDTQYF.

The rearrangement links TRBV20-1 to TRBJ2-1, with 9 bases lining up with TRBD2. Germline V gene lookup returns CDR1 DFQATT and CDR2 SNEGSKA (reference sequence). V was clipped by 4 bases and J by 14 bases; unmatched bases: 12. The CDR3 consists of 13 residues. CDR3 nucleotide sequence: TGCAGTGCTAATCGAGGATCGGGACTAGCAGAGTTCTTC. It yields the protein CSANRGSGLAEFF.

In its sample, this clonotype was seen a few times. The chain has TRBV9 and TRBJ2-3, with D tentatively TRBD1 or TRBD2 (5 bases each). Germline CDR1 SGDLS, CDR2 YYNGEE. The V gene lost 7 bases and the J gene lost 5 bases, with 17 bases spanning the gap. CDR3 size: 14 residues. The CDR3 DNA follows: TGTGCCAGCCACCCGGACCCGAGGGGAGATACGCAGTATTTT. Translation: CASHPDPRGDTQYF.

The genes are TRBV10-1 and TRBJ1-1; D remains unclear. This CDR3 has 11 amino acids. V dropped 3 bases and J dropped 9 bases, with 8 bases sitting between them. Germline V lookup: CDR1 WNHNN, CDR2 SYGVQD (reference sequence). For the CDR3, the DNA is TGCGCCAGCAGTGACCACGGACAAGCTTTCTTT. Amino acids: CASSDHGQAFF.

This clonotype was seen only a few times. The chain couples TRBV5-1 to TRBJ1-2; D ambiguous. V dropped 3 bases and J dropped 5 bases, with 11 bases sitting between them. Germline CDR1 is SGHRS and CDR2 is YFSETQ. CDR3 length: 13 amino acids. CDR3 sequence reads: CASSSRTEYGYTF. CDR3 coding DNA: TGCGCCAGCAGCTCCAGGACGGAGTATGGCTACACCTTC.

This clonotype was seen a handful of times. V and J are TRBV12-3 or TRBV12-4 and TRBJ2-7; D unresolved. Trimming removed 3 bases at V and 0 bases at J, with 6 bases between. The CDR3 is made up of 13 amino acids. The CDR3 DNA sequence: TGTGCCAGCAGTTTGCACAGCTCCTACGAGCAGTACTTC. It translates to CASSLHSSYEQYF.

The chain joins TRBV12-3 or TRBV12-4 to TRBJ1-5; the D is unclear. Trimming took 4 bases from V and 6 from J, leaving 7 bases between them. The CDR3 is made up of 12 amino acids. The DNA of the CDR3 is TGTGCCAGCAGTTACAGTCTTCAGCCCCAGCATTTT. Translation gives CASSYSLQPQHF.

The chain recombines TRBV20-1 with TRBJ1-2, with D unresolved. CDR1 is DFQATT and CDR2 is SNEGSKA in the germline V gene (reference sequence). V was shortened by 0 bases and J by 2 bases, with 7 bases between the two germline ends. The length of the CDR3 is 13 residues. The CDR3 here is CSARDNGNYGYTF. In DNA form, the CDR3 reads TGCAGTGCTAGAGACAACGGAAACTATGGCTACACCTTC.

V gene TRBV2 combines with J gene TRBJ2-2; 9 nucleotides agree with TRBD1. J lost 1 base, V lost 6 bases, and 3 bases had no gene match. Germline assignment: CDR1 SNHLY and CDR2 FYNNEI. This CDR3 spans 15 amino acids. The CDR3 nucleotides read TGTGCCAGCAGGCTGACAGGGGGGAACACCGGGGAGCTGTTTTTT. Its protein product is CASRLTGGNTGELFF.

Ten or more counts support this clonotype. CDR3 residues: CASGGGSSYNEQFF. DNA for the CDR3: TGTGCCAGCGGCGGCGGGAGCTCCTACAATGAGCAGTTCTTC. The chain employs TRBV6-1 and TRBJ2-1; the match to TRBD2 covers 7 bases. This CDR3 comprises 14 residues. CDR1 is MNHNS, CDR2 SASEGT, per germline. Germline trimming cut 8 bases from V and 0 bases from J; bases unmatched to any gene: 4.

In this sample, this clonotype turned up a few times. The chain has TRBV3-1 and TRBJ2-1; TRBD2 agrees at 9 bases. V dropped 8 bases and J dropped 5; count of bases not matched to a gene: 10. CDR3 length: 15 amino acids. Looked up from germline, CDR1 is LGHDT and CDR2 is YNNKEL (reference sequence). In DNA form, the CDR3 reads TGTGCCAGCTACGGCGGGAGGGCCTTCAACAATGAGCAGTTCTTC. Translated, it gives CASYGGRAFNNEQFF.

This clonotype has ten or more counts. The rearrangement links TRBV29-1 to TRBJ2-5; the match to TRBD1 covers 8 bases. Losses at the gene ends were 7 bases for V and 5 bases for J; bases not matched to a gene: 6. This CDR3 comprises 12 residues. CDR1 is SQVTM, CDR2 ANQGSEA, per germline. CDR3 residues: CSAGQGLETQYF. The CDR3 coding sequence is TGCAGCGCCGGACAGGGTTTGGAGACCCAGTACTTC.

This sequence joins TRBV4-1 and TRBJ2-1; TRBD2 aligns across 10 bases. The germline CDR1 and CDR2 sequences are MGHRA and YSYEKL. CDR3 length: 16 amino acids. V lost 1 base to trimming and J lost 7 bases; unmatched junction nucleotides: 7. CDR3 DNA: TGCGCCAGCAGCCAAGGGAGGGCTAGCGGGAGAAATGAGCAGTTCTTC. This sequence encodes CASSQGRASGRNEQFF.

This rearrangement joins TRBV4-2 to TRBJ2-7; unclear D gene. The CDR3 is 15 residues long. Germline V CDR1 and CDR2: LGHNA, YNFKEQ. V lost 3 bases and J lost 3, with 15 bases in between. The chain's CDR3 is CASSQTSAPHYEQYF. The CDR3 region has the DNA TGTGCCAGCAGCCAGACTTCGGCTCCCCACTACGAGCAGTACTTC.

This clonotype was picked up many times. The chain carries TRBV12-3 or TRBV12-4 and TRBJ2-7, with D possibly TRBD1 on 5 matching bases. The CDR3 is made up of 15 amino acids. V gave up 2 bases and J gave up 0 bases, with 11 bases separating them. CDR3 amino acids: CASSLQGVNSYEQYF. In DNA form, the CDR3 reads TGTGCCAGCAGTTTACAAGGGGTTAACTCCTACGAGCAGTACTTC.

J is TRBJ2-5 and V is TRBV7-8; the D is unclear. This CDR3 contains 14 residues. Trimming removed 1 base from V and 2 bases from J, with 8 bases in between. CDR1 is SGHVS and CDR2 is FQNEAQ in the germline V gene. The CDR3 reads CASSLGLEQETQYF. CDR3 in DNA: TGTGCCAGCAGCTTAGGCCTGGAACAAGAGACCCAGTACTTC.

This clonotype was recorded at least ten times. The chain couples TRBV27 to TRBJ2-3; the D gene is possibly TRBD2 (5 bases). Trimming shortened V by 2 bases and J by 0 bases, and 9 bases separated the two germline ends. The germline gives CDR1 MNHEY, CDR2 SMNVEV (reference sequence). This CDR3 comprises 15 residues. The CDR3 DNA reads TGTGCCAGCAGTTTAGAGGGTACTAGCACAGATACGCAGTATTTT. Its translation: CASSLEGTSTDTQYF.